The TCR beta chain under discussion was sequenced for a study of cytomegalovirus exposure and HLA in healthy donors. Study results and caveats: An analysis done earlier found most TCR beta V segments productive about 90% or about 30% of the time. HLA-A and HLA-B allele assignments for most subjects were reportedly predicted accurately using TCR beta sequences. TRBV6-2, TRBV6-3 and some other V segments were unresolvable in 87-base-pair reads.

Germline lookup yields CDR1 MDHEN and CDR2 SYDVKM. Trimming cost V 3 bases and J 4 bases; bases outside gene matches: 1. The CDR3 is 13 residues long. Of note for this clone: The antigen is not known.

Use of 60 Vbeta and 13 Jbeta primers characterized the PCR. Per the study methods: Unique TCR beta chains totaled 80 million to 100 million in a later count, with about 11 million of them shared. Method: immunoSEQ multiplex PCR; TCRdb's copy keeps in-frame clones and lacks some. V and J calls and clone size come straight from that table; D and trimming were deduced from the DNA. The sample has around 99,000 clones, under 80% seen once. What was sequenced was PBMCs. The rearrangement joins TRBV28 to TRBJ2-7; 9 nucleotides match TRBD1. The sequence came from a woman aged 30 to 39 in good health and CMV-seronegative. CDR3: CASSFGTGYEQYF. CDR3 DNA sequence: TGTGCCAGCAGTTTCGGGACAGGGTACGAGCAGTACTTC.